This is a list of T cell receptor beta chains from one sample in a study of response to subunit inactivated influenza vaccine. TCRdb redid the calling of the RT-PCR reads with MiXCR, one entry per CDR3 protein. The data contain 300,000 to 350,000 distinct CDR3 sequences, 20% to 25% of them seen just once; the ten biggest clones take up about 9.4%. Sequenced material: PBMCs from blood, taken 21 months after vaccination. The receptor set was obtained from a man between 50 and 69 years old who received an inactivated influenza vaccine. CDR3s include the opening cysteine and the closing phenylalanine or tryptophan. A D gene is named only where the DNA matches it firmly. Rows give clone size only sometimes, using once, few, many, or a class for an expanded clone.

TRBD1	TRBV12-3/TRBV12-4	TRBJ1-4	few	CASTLGTANEKLFF	TGTGCCAGCACCCTTGGGACAGCTAATGAAAAACTGTTTTTT
TRBD2	TRBV4-2	TRBJ2-3	NA	CASSQVGSGRTGDTQYF	TGTGCCAGCAGCCAAGTAGGTAGCGGGAGAACCGGAGATACGCAGTATTTT
NA	TRBV15	TRBJ1-3	NA	CATSRARGFGNTIYF	TGTGCCACCAGCAGAGCGAGGGGGTTTGGAAACACCATATATTTT
NA	TRBV7-2	TRBJ2-7	NA	CASSPYGSHEQYF	TGTGCCAGCAGCCCCTATGGGAGCCACGAGCAGTACTTC
NA	TRBV29-1	TRBJ2-3	few	CSVLLDTDTQYF	TGCAGCGTTCTTCTAGACACAGATACGCAGTATTTT
TRBD2	TRBV7-8	TRBJ2-1	NA	CASSLVAGHRVHEQFF	TGTGCCAGCAGCTTAGTAGCGGGACATAGAGTCCATGAGCAGTTCTTC
NA	TRBV6-5	TRBJ1-1	many	CASSYGRRAGEAFF	TGTGCCAGCAGTTATGGCAGGCGGGCGGGAGAAGCTTTCTTT
TRBD2	TRBV3-1	TRBJ2-2	once	CASSQASGGVGELFF	TGTGCCAGCAGCCAAGCCTCCGGGGGGGTCGGGGAGCTGTTTTTT
NA	TRBV15	TRBJ2-4	NA	CATSSEFGGTGFF	TGTGCCACCAGCAGTGAATTCGGGGGAACGGGTTTCTTC
NA	TRBV27	TRBJ2-7	few	CASSLVGMDEQYF	TGTGCCAGCAGTTTAGTGGGGATGGACGAGCAGTACTTC
NA	TRBV24-1	TRBJ1-5	few	CATGVGADQPQHF	TGTGCCACCGGGGTGGGAGCAGATCAGCCCCAGCATTTT
NA	TRBV28	TRBJ2-3	few	CASSFAGNTDTQYF	TGTGCCAGCAGTTTTGCCGGGAACACAGATACGCAGTATTTT
TRBD1	TRBV27	TRBJ2-7	NA	CASSLSTGASYEQYF	TGTGCCAGCAGTTTATCTACAGGGGCCTCCTACGAGCAGTACTTC
TRBD2	TRBV5-1	TRBJ2-3	NA	CASNSGGIPDAQYF	TGCGCCAGCAACAGCGGGGGGATCCCAGATGCGCAGTATTTT
TRBD1	TRBV5-1	TRBJ1-1	many	CASSPGTANTEAFF	TGTGCCAGCAGTCCCGGGACAGCGAACACTGAAGCTTTCTTT
NA	TRBV5-1	TRBJ1-4	few	CASSADRATNEKLFF	TGCGCCAGCAGCGCGGACAGAGCAACTAATGAAAAACTGTTTTTT
NA	TRBV15	TRBJ1-5	many	CATSSLGGHNQPQHF	TGTGCCACCAGCAGCCTAGGGGGTCACAATCAGCCCCAGCATTTT
TRBD1	TRBV20-1	TRBJ1-6	NA	CSALTGANSPLHF	TGCAGTGCTCTAACAGGGGCTAATTCACCCCTCCACTTT
TRBD1	TRBV10-1	TRBJ1-2	few	CASSETPTGDYGYTF	TGCGCCAGCAGTGAGACCCCGACAGGGGACTATGGCTACACCTTC
NA	TRBV6-5	TRBJ2-5	NA	CASSFGAGYETQYF	TGTGCCAGCAGTTTCGGCGCGGGGTACGAGACCCAGTACTTC
NA	TRBV19	TRBJ1-2	NA	CASSIDRTANTF	TGTGCCAGTAGTATAGATCGGACCGCAAACACCTTC
TRBD2	TRBV6-4	TRBJ2-1	NA	CASCLGGSGRFF	TGTGCCAGCTGCCTGGGGGGGAGCGGTCGGTTCTTC
NA	TRBV20-1	TRBJ1-4	few	CSAFPQGGSNEKLFF	TGCAGTGCTTTTCCCCAAGGGGGAAGTAATGAAAAACTGTTTTTT
TRBD2	TRBV15	TRBJ2-7	NA	CATATSGIHEQYF	TGTGCCACGGCGACTAGCGGGATTCACGAGCAGTACTTC
NA	TRBV18	TRBJ2-5	NA	CASSPPRGTQETQYF	TGTGCCAGCTCACCCCCGCGTGGGACCCAAGAGACCCAGTACTTC
TRBD1	TRBV4-1	TRBJ1-4	few	CASRPQGAGEKLFF	TGCGCCAGCAGACCTCAGGGGGCCGGGGAAAAACTGTTTTTT
NA	TRBV12-3/TRBV12-4	TRBJ2-1	NA	CASSLTSYNEQFF	TGTGCCAGCAGTTTAACCAGCTACAATGAGCAGTTCTTC
NA	TRBV6-6	TRBJ1-1	few	CASSYGTNTEAFF	TGTGCCAGCAGTTACGGTACTAACACTGAAGCTTTCTTT
NA	TRBV12-3/TRBV12-4	TRBJ1-2	few	CASSFGVDYGYTF	TGTGCCAGCAGTTTCGGAGTTGACTATGGCTACACCTTC
NA	TRBV3-1	TRBJ1-2	many	CASSQGGGDWYGYTF	TGTGCCAGCAGCCAAGGAGGAGGGGACTGGTATGGCTACACCTTC
TRBD1	TRBV27	TRBJ1-1	NA	CASSIGTGAWNTEAFF	TGTGCCAGCAGTATCGGGACAGGGGCCTGGAACACTGAAGCTTTCTTT
NA	TRBV10-3	TRBJ1-6	few	CAISESRKGLNSPLHF	TGTGCCATCAGTGAGTCAAGAAAGGGGTTGAATTCACCCCTCCACTTT
NA	TRBV6-5	TRBJ1-6	NA	CASSYSRANTYNSPLHF	TGTGCCAGCAGTTACAGCAGGGCAAACACCTATAATTCACCCCTCCACTTT
TRBD2	TRBV7-2	TRBJ2-7	few	CASSLRPASGGNEQYF	TGTGCCAGCAGCTTAAGGCCGGCTAGCGGGGGTAACGAGCAGTACTTC
TRBD2	TRBV20-1	TRBJ2-1	NA	CSARDLRVAGGYEQFF	TGCAGTGCTAGAGATCTCAGGGTAGCGGGAGGTTATGAGCAGTTCTTC
TRBD1	TRBV7-6	TRBJ2-7	few	CASSPGQGLSREQYF	TGTGCCAGCAGCCCCGGACAGGGATTGTCGCGGGAGCAGTACTTC
NA	TRBV20-1	TRBJ2-1	NA	CSARPPRASGERGSYNEQFF	TGCAGTGCTAGACCCCCTCGTGCCTCAGGGGAACGGGGGTCCTACAATGAGCAGTTCTTC
TRBD2	TRBV2	TRBJ2-4	NA	CASSATSGLAKNIQYF	TGTGCCAGCAGTGCGACTAGCGGTCTAGCCAAAAACATTCAGTACTTC
TRBD1	TRBV20-1	TRBJ1-6	NA	CSAKPGGGNSPLHF	TGCAGTGCTAAACCAGGGGGCGGTAATTCACCCCTCCACTTT
TRBD1	TRBV28	TRBJ2-1	once	CAIGQGTGNHEQFF	TGTGCCATCGGCCAGGGGACAGGGAACCATGAGCAGTTCTTC
NA	TRBV5-1	TRBJ2-3	NA	CASTSGVSIPDTQYF	TGCGCCAGCACCTCAGGTGTCTCCATCCCCGATACGCAGTATTTT
NA	TRBV18	TRBJ2-1	NA	CASSPPALSGSYNEQFF	TGTGCCAGCTCACCCCCCGCCTTGAGCGGCTCCTACAATGAGCAGTTCTTC
TRBD1	TRBV5-4	TRBJ1-2	few	CASSLEAGGRHGYTF	TGTGCCAGCAGCTTGGAGGCAGGGGGCCGGCATGGCTACACCTTC
NA	TRBV7-2	TRBJ1-2	few	CASSQGGGDYGYTF	TGTGCCAGCAGCCAGGGCGGAGGAGACTATGGCTACACCTTC
TRBD1	TRBV7-8	TRBJ1-6	few	CATTTGYNSPLHF	TGTGCCACCACGACAGGGTATAATTCACCCCTCCACTTT
NA	TRBV6-5	TRBJ1-6	few	CASSYGRQGVSSPLHF	TGTGCCAGCAGTTACGGCCGGCAGGGAGTGAGTTCACCCCTCCACTTT
NA	TRBV5-1	TRBJ1-2	NA	CASSLAWDADGYTF	TGCGCCAGCAGCTTGGCCTGGGATGCCGATGGCTACACCTTC
TRBD2	TRBV20-1	TRBJ2-3	NA	CSARDLLAGVLETDTQYF	TGCAGTGCTAGAGATCTGCTAGCGGGAGTCCTGGAAACAGATACGCAGTATTTT
NA	TRBV6-5	TRBJ1-5	NA	CASSLERTDNQPQHF	TGTGCCAGCAGTTTAGAGAGGACAGACAATCAGCCCCAGCATTTT
NA	TRBV12-3/TRBV12-4	TRBJ1-1	NA	CASRPGPTEAFF	TGTGCCAGCAGACCGGGGCCCACTGAAGCTTTCTTT
NA	TRBV7-2	TRBJ2-3	few	CASSLGASPRTDTQYF	TGTGCCAGCAGCTTAGGGGCTAGCCCCCGGACAGATACGCAGTATTTT
NA	TRBV27	TRBJ1-1	NA	CASSLTIGTGNTEAFF	TGTGCCAGCAGTTTAACGATCGGGACGGGGAACACTGAAGCTTTCTTT